This T cell receptor (beta chain) was captured in a study of blood T cell repertoires in COVID-19 (dated by TCRdb to the early 2020s). Background on the whole study: Samples from collaborators originated in the United States, Italy and Spain and spanned both the acute and convalescent phases of COVID-19. Subjects who had been exposed to COVID-19, were actively infected with it, or had recovered from it provided the deeply sampled blood TCRbeta repertoires that made up the dataset. A de-identified subject ID, COVID-19 status, age in years and sex were almost always included in the sample metadata. A freely available public database, intended as a resource for researchers studying the immune response to SARS-CoV-2, is where the repertoires were released. Where available, HLA class I and class II types were taken from metadata supplied by the sample provider and were not determined by assay-based typing. The material from the prospective study consisted of cDNA or gDNA derived from T cells, B-cell-depleted T cells, or PBMCs. Samples were obtained from the ongoing ImmuneRACE study (first 160 participants) and from some 1,200 subjects provided by 6 global collaborators. What the research found in general, with its limitations: How much clinical and demographic metadata was included differed by source and by participant, and the metadata was provided uncurated.

Whole blood was collected in K2EDTA tubes by collaborating institutions according to the institutions' own protocols. For TCRbeta analysis, collaborators shipped samples in one of three forms: frozen whole blood, isolated PBMCs, or DNA extracted from either of those sample types. TCRbeta CDR3 regions were amplified from genomic DNA by means of the immunoSEQ Assay, a bias-controlled multiplex PCR. For the original study's pipeline: Nucleated cell counts per sample were estimated from amplification of reference gene primers within the assay. Sequence reads were collapsed and filtered to measure the absolute abundance of every unique TCRbeta CDR3 rearrangement. Productive Simpson clonality was computed per sample as the square root of Simpson's diversity index over productive rearrangements. TCRdb re-hosts the immuneACCESS table, in-frame sequences only. Its copies lack some clones; in the studies checked, an unresolved V gene accounts for under half of them, and the cause for the rest is not known. The V and J calls and clone size are taken from that table; D and trimming were inferred from the DNA. This sample gives roughly 39,000 clones in total; approximately 87% of them show up just once. About 24% of the sample is in the top ten clones.

Regarding this clone: Its antigen target is currently unknown. Base qualities are missing; no much larger clone stands one base away.

The germline V gene yields LGHNT for CDR1 and FRNRAP for CDR2. The CDR3, cysteine through phenylalanine, is 20 amino acids long. CDR3 DNA is the only sequence kept; it has 60 bases, read in frame from the first base. V has 0 bases trimmed and J has 4 bases trimmed; junction bases matching no gene number 20. Sequencing used peripheral blood. The chain joins TRBV12-5 to TRBJ1-2; 7 nucleotides in the junction match TRBD1. This TCR was recovered from a man over 45 with active or convalescent COVID-19. The DNA is as follows: TGTGCTAGTGGTTTGGTAAGTGGGTCGGGGGACAGCTTCCCCTTCTATGGCTACACCTTC. It specifies CASGLVSGSGDSFPFYGYTF.